These 19 T cell receptor beta chains were sequenced from one sample in a study of T cell responses to AZD1222 COVID-19 vaccine. Clones were sequenced by immunoSEQ multiplex PCR, and TCRdb holds only the in-frame ones, with some missing. The sample shows about 120,000 clones, 70% to 90% of them seen only once. The input for sequencing was peripheral blood, taken on day 0 of AZD1222 vaccination. All receptors come from an adult in good health.

CDR3 bases: TGTGCCAGCAGCTTAGGTATCCGGTCGGAAGAAAAACTGTTTTTT. As protein: CASSLGIRSEEKLFF. The V and J genes are TRBV11-2 and TRBJ1-4; D remains ambiguous. V lost 1 base to trimming and J lost 8 bases, with 14 bases between them. The CDR3 has 15 amino acids. Germline V gene lookup returns CDR1 SGHAT and CDR2 FQNNGV.

The chain has TRBV27 and TRBJ2-7; 8 bases agree with TRBD1. The length of the CDR3 is 16 residues. The germline V gene has CDR1 MNHEY and CDR2 SMNVEV (reference sequence). V gave up 5 bases and J gave up 4 bases; unmatched junction bases: 13. In DNA, the CDR3 is TGTGCCAGCAGTCCACAGACAGGGGTTCCCCTTTACGAGCAGTACTTC. Encoded protein: CASSPQTGVPLYEQYF.

The chain has TRBV18 and TRBJ2-5; 9 positions match TRBD1. The CDR3 runs 13 residues. CDR1 is KGHSH and CDR2 is LQKENI in the germline V gene. With V trimmed by 6 bases and J by 5 bases, 4 bases remained unmatched. The CDR3, as DNA: TGTGCCAGCTCCGGGACAGGGATGGAGACCCAGTACTTC. Protein sequence: CASSGTGMETQYF. The whole variable domain, remainder taken from reference TRBV18 and TRBJ2-5, is NAGVMQNPRHLVRRRGQEARLRCSPMKGHSHVYWYRQLPEEGLKFMVYLQKENIIDESGMPKERFSAEFPKEGPSILRIQQVVRGDSAAYFCASSGTGMETQYFGPGTRLLVL.

The chain links TRBV19 to TRBJ2-7; weak D call: TRBD2 (5 bases). The CDR3 length is 11 residues. Trimming cost V 1 base and J 7 bases, with 5 bases left between them. CDR1 and CDR2 from the germline V gene are LNHDA and SQIVND (reference sequence). The CDR3 DNA sequence: TGTGCCAGTAGTATAGCGGGGGAGCAGTACTTC. Translated, it gives CASSIAGEQYF.

This sequence joins TRBV19 and TRBJ1-5, with 8 positions matching TRBD1. Losses at the gene ends were 6 bases for V and 0 bases for J; bases not matched to a gene: 1. Germline CDR1 and CDR2: LNHDA and SQIVND (reference sequence). This CDR3 contains 14 residues. The CDR3 is CASRDRGSNQPQHF. CDR3 nucleotide sequence: TGTGCCAGTAGAGACAGGGGTAGCAATCAGCCCCAGCATTTT.

In its sample, this clone was seen a few times. The rearrangement links TRBV9 to TRBJ1-1; D gene ambiguous. The CDR3 is 13 residues long. The V end lost 3 bases, the J end lost 0 bases, and 6 bases lay between the germline ends. Germline CDR1 SGDLS, CDR2 YYNGEE. In DNA, the CDR3 is TGTGCCAGCAGCGGCGGGATGAACACTGAAGCTTTCTTT. Encoded protein: CASSGGMNTEAFF.

The chain employs TRBV3-1 (or the pseudogene TRBV3-2) and TRBJ1-1; the D gene is possibly TRBD1 (6 bases). This CDR3 spans 14 amino acids. Germline lookup yields CDR1 LGHDT and CDR2 YNNKEL (reference sequence). V was clipped by 4 bases and J by 0 bases, with 9 bases between them. The CDR3 bases are TGTGCCAGCAGCCTGGGACAACTGAACACTGAAGCTTTCTTT. Translated, it gives CASSLGQLNTEAFF.

This chain connects TRBV30 to TRBJ2-7; 11 bases fit TRBD2. This CDR3 region has 16 residues. V gave up 4 bases and J gave up 4 bases; unmatched junction bases: 12. Germline CDR1 reads GTSNPN; CDR2 reads SVGIG (reference sequence). Here the CDR3 reads CAWIRSPGTSGYEQYF. The CDR3 DNA sequence: TGTGCCTGGATTCGTTCCCCCGGGACTAGCGGTTACGAGCAGTACTTC.

The chain links TRBV3-1 (or the pseudogene TRBV3-2) to TRBJ1-2, with 7 nucleotides matching TRBD1. The J segment lost 0 bases and the V segment lost 4 bases, leaving 5 bases of the junction unmatched. The CDR3 contains 15 residues. Germline loops: CDR1 LGHDT, CDR2 YNNKEL (reference sequence). DNA for the CDR3: TGTGCCAGCAGCCTCCGGGACAGATCTAACTATGGCTACACCTTC. It encodes CASSLRDRSNYGYTF.

This clone was observed once. As DNA, the CDR3 is TGTGCCAGCAGTGACCAACCGGGACAGGGCTACGAGCAGTACTTC. Translated, it gives CASSDQPGQGYEQYF. The V call is TRBV6-4, the J call TRBJ2-7, with TRBD1 matching 9 bases. J was trimmed by 3 bases and V by 2 bases; bases with no gene match: 5. CDR1 and CDR2 (germline): MRHNA, SNTAGT. The CDR3 length is 15 residues.

J is TRBJ2-1 and V is TRBV24-1; D not certain. V dropped 5 bases and J dropped 0 bases, with 10 bases sitting between them. The CDR3 covers 15 residues. Germline V gene sequence: CDR1 KGHDR, CDR2 SFDVKD. In DNA, the CDR3 is TGTGCCACCAGTGCCGAGGAGTACTCCTACAATGAGCAGTTCTTC. It translates to CATSAEEYSYNEQFF.

The J gene is TRBJ1-2, the V gene TRBV5-8; 7 nucleotides agree with TRBD1. The CDR3 consists of 15 residues. Germline CDR1 reads SGHTS; CDR2 reads YDEGEE. V lost 2 bases and J lost 0; bases outside the gene matches: 4. CDR3 DNA: TGTGCCAGCAGCTTACAGGGGTCTCCTAACTATGGCTACACCTTC. It yields the protein CASSLQGSPNYGYTF.

This clone was counted a few times. The rearrangement links TRBV21-1 to TRBJ2-7. TRBV21-1 is noted as a pseudogene. This CDR3 region has 15 residues. The CDR3 DNA reads as TGTGCCAGCCTCGAATGGACCGCTAGCTCCTACGAGCAGTACTTC. It codes for CASLEWTASSYEQYF.

The chain recombines TRBV6-5 with TRBJ2-2; 8 bases align to TRBD2. Germline V lookup: CDR1 MNHEY, CDR2 SVGAGI. The CDR3 extends over 16 amino acids. V trimming: 2 bases; J trimming: 4 bases; junction bases outside the gene matches: 6. CDR3: CASSYGSGETTGELFF. The CDR3 DNA reads TGTGCCAGCAGTTACGGTAGCGGGGAGACCACCGGGGAGCTGTTTTTT.

V usage is TRBV7-9 and J usage is TRBJ2-7; 11 bases match TRBD1. V was clipped by 5 bases and J by 0 bases; unmatched bases: 9. The CDR3 totals 17 residues. Germline CDR1 SEHNR, CDR2 FQNEAQ (reference sequence). The CDR3, as DNA: TGTGCCAGCAGCCCGTGGACAGGGGGCTCTGGCTCCTACGAGCAGTACTTC. It specifies CASSPWTGGSGSYEQYF.

The chain combines TRBV6-5 with TRBJ2-1; D gene unclear. V lost 7 bases, J lost 1 base, and 8 bases lay in between. The V gene's germline CDR1 is MNHEY and CDR2 SVGAGI. The CDR3 consists of 13 residues. The chain's CDR3 is CASTRQSYNEQFF. Here the CDR3 DNA reads TGTGCCAGCACCCGGCAATCCTACAATGAGCAGTTCTTC.

The chain uses TRBV6-4 and TRBJ2-2; the D gene is possibly TRBD2 (6 bases). Germline CDR1 and CDR2: MRHNA and SNTAGT. Trimming took off 3 bases at V and 0 bases at J, with 11 bases between the two ends. The length of the CDR3 is 16 residues. In DNA form, the CDR3 reads TGTGCCAGCAGTGAACCCGGGGGTGCGAACACCGGGGAGCTGTTTTTT. This encodes CASSEPGGANTGELFF.

The V and J genes are TRBV7-5 and TRBJ2-7; TRBD2 was called by the table and not checked on the DNA. TRBV7-5 is designated a pseudogene. The CDR3 has 14 amino acids. The CDR3 region has the DNA TGTGCCAGAAGCCCTCGACTAGCGGGAGATGAGCAGTACTTC. This sequence encodes CARSPRLAGDEQYF.

The chain joins TRBV5-1 to TRBJ2-3; 10 nucleotides match TRBD1. Per the germline V gene, CDR1 is SGHRS and CDR2 is YFSETQ. J was trimmed by 3 bases and V by 4 bases; bases with no gene match: 5. The CDR3 is made up of 15 amino acids. CDR3 region: CASSRDRGRTDTQYF. The CDR3 DNA sequence: TGCGCCAGCAGCCGAGACAGGGGGCGAACAGATACGCAGTATTTT. Supplemented by reference TRBV5-1 and TRBJ2-3, the full variable domain reads KAGVTQTPRYLIKTRGQQVTLSCSPISGHRSVSWYQQTPGQGLQFLFEYFSETQRNKGNFPGRFSGRQFSNSRSEMNVSTLELGDSALYLCASSRDRGRTDTQYFGPGTRLTVL.